The 17 T cell receptor beta chains below come from one sample, sequenced in a study of shared clonotypes between healthy human individuals (TCRdb year 2020). Receptor amplification or capture employed the immunoSEQ multiplex PCR assay. TCRdb provides this immuneACCESS table in a form limited to in-frame rearrangements. Some clones are lacking; in checked studies, under half of them reflect an unresolved V gene, and why the rest are absent is not known. In all, the sample holds 2 million to 2.5 million clones, and almost 96% of those were seen once. Around 0.13% of the sample lies in the top ten. Sequencing input: naive CD4+ T cells sorted from blood. The cell subset or site label of this sample denotes: CD45RA+ positively selected. The receptors here all came from a man aged 18 to 35 in good health.

V and J are TRBV6-1 and TRBJ1-6; a weak D match, TRBD1 (6 bases). This CDR3 has 14 amino acids. The V gene lost 3 bases and the J gene lost 8 bases, with 11 bases spanning the gap. From germline, CDR1 is MNHNS and CDR2 SASEGT. The DNA for the CDR3 is TGTGCCAGCAGTGATTGGACAGAATATTCACCCCTCCACTTT. It encodes CASSDWTEYSPLHF.

This sequence joins TRBV30 and TRBJ2-7; D ambiguous. The CDR3 totals 13 residues. Germline CDR1 GTSNPN, CDR2 SVGIG (reference sequence). The V gene lost 0 bases and the J gene lost 2 bases, with 8 bases spanning the gap. The CDR3 reads CAWSVQQPYEQYF. CDR3 nucleotides: TGTGCCTGGAGTGTCCAACAGCCCTACGAGCAGTACTTC. The whole variable domain, filled in from reference TRBV30 and TRBJ2-7, reads SQTIHQWPATLVQPVGSPLSLECTVEGTSNPNLYWYRQAAGRGLQLLFYSVGIGQISSEVPQNLSASRPQDRQFILSSKKLLLSDSGFYLCAWSVQQPYEQYFGPGTRLTVT.

This chain links TRBV28 with TRBJ2-3; D gene unclear. Trimming took off 5 bases at V and 0 bases at J, with 15 bases between the two ends. In germline, CDR1 is MDHEN, CDR2 SYDVKM. The CDR3 contains 16 residues. The CDR3, as DNA: TGTGCCAGCAGTCCCACTCCCAGCAGAAGCACAGATACGCAGTATTTT. Encoded protein: CASSPTPSRSTDTQYF.

The V gene is TRBV10-1, the J gene TRBJ2-7, with D maybe TRBD2 (5 bases). Trimming pared 9 bases from V and 0 bases from J, leaving 24 bases between. This CDR3 is built from 17 residues. CDR1 is WNHNN, CDR2 SYGVQD, per germline (reference sequence). CDR3 in DNA: TGCGCCAGGATTAGATTTGAACCGGACTGGAGCTCCTACGAGCAGTACTTC. The encoded protein is CARIRFEPDWSSYEQYF.

This clone was recorded once. CDR3 sequence: CASSVTGTGDISNQPQHF. In DNA form, the CDR3 reads TGTGCCAGCAGTGTCACCGGGACAGGGGATATTAGCAATCAGCCCCAGCATTTT. The genes are TRBV27 and TRBJ1-5, with 10 bases identical to TRBD1. The CDR3 length is 18 residues. Germline loops: CDR1 MNHEY, CDR2 SMNVEV (reference sequence). V lost 5 bases, J lost 0 bases, and 10 bases stayed unmatched.

On this clone itself: This sample includes further DNA sequences coding for the same CDR3. V is TRBV29-1 and J is TRBJ2-7; TRBD1 is a possible D gene (5 bases). Germline V lookup: CDR1 SQVTM, CDR2 ANQGSEA. V was shortened by 6 bases and J by 1 base, with 10 bases between the two germline ends. There are 12 residues in the CDR3. The CDR3 sequence: CSVDTGSYEQYF. In nucleotides, the CDR3 is TGCAGCGTGGACACAGGTTCCTACGAGCAGTACTTC.

The V gene is TRBV6-1, the J gene TRBJ2-3; a weak D match, TRBD2 (5 bases). CDR1 is MNHNS and CDR2 is SASEGT in the germline V gene. V was cut by 4 bases and J by 1 base, with 15 bases left in between. The CDR3 has 16 amino acids. The CDR3 bases are TGTGCCAGCAGTGCCCGAATAGGAGCGGGCACAGATACGCAGTATTTT. It yields the protein CASSARIGAGTDTQYF.

The chain joins TRBV10-3 to TRBJ2-3; D gene ambiguous. This CDR3 is 12 amino acids long. The germline V gene has CDR1 ENHRY and CDR2 SYGVKD. V lost 5 bases and J lost 2, with 5 bases in between. The CDR3 bases are TGTGCCATCAGTAGCTACACAGATACGCAGTATTTT. This codes for CAISSYTDTQYF.

The chain has TRBV30 and TRBJ2-5; D may be TRBD1 or TRBD2 (6 bases each). The germline V gene encodes CDR1 GTSNPN and CDR2 SVGIG (reference sequence). CDR3 length: 13 residues. Deletions cut 7 bases from V and 7 bases from J, with 19 bases between. CDR3 in DNA: TGTGCCTCAAATTCGGGGGCAGGTGTGACCCAGTACTTC. Translating gives CASNSGAGVTQYF.

This chain uses TRBV29-1 with TRBJ2-5; possible D gene TRBD2, 5 bases. The germline gives CDR1 SQVTM, CDR2 ANQGSEA. The V end was cut by 2 bases, the J end by 7 bases, with 8 bases between. This CDR3 has 11 amino acids. The CDR3 DNA is TGCAGCGTTGAAAAAGAGGGGACCCAGTACTTC. Protein product: CSVEKEGTQYF. The full variable domain, completed using reference TRBV29-1 and TRBJ2-5, is SAVISQKPSRDICQRGTSLTIQCQVDSQVTMMFWYRQQPGQSLTLIATANQGSEATYESGFVIDKFPISRPNLTFSTLTVSNMSPEDSSIYLCSVEKEGTQYFGPGTRLLVL.

A word on this clone: The same CDR3 is also encoded by other DNA sequences in this sample. J is TRBJ2-2 and V is TRBV11-3; 8 bases agree with TRBD1. Germline V lookup: CDR1 SGHNT, CDR2 YENEEA. V shed 5 bases and J 2 bases; nucleotides not matched to a gene: 4. This CDR3 spans 15 amino acids. The CDR3 spells CASSPGTGNTGELFF. CDR3 in DNA: TGTGCCAGCAGCCCCGGGACAGGAAACACCGGGGAGCTGTTTTTT.

This sequence joins TRBV29-1 and TRBJ1-2, with D possibly being TRBD1 (6 bases). Trimming removed 4 bases from V and 8 bases from J, with 17 bases in between. The germline gives CDR1 SQVTM, CDR2 ANQGSEA. The CDR3 runs 13 residues. The DNA for the CDR3 is TGCAGCGTTGTGCGTGCCGGGGGGGCCGGCTACACCTTC. Its protein is CSVVRAGGAGYTF.

The V call is TRBV4-1, the J call TRBJ2-1; D perhaps matches TRBD2 (5 bases). Trimming left V 4 bases short and J 10 bases short, with 17 bases between. CDR3 size: 14 residues. The germline CDR1 and CDR2 sequences are MGHRA and YSYEKL. The CDR3 DNA sequence: TGCGCCAGCAGCCGAGAGAGGGTTGGTGTAGAGCAGTTCTTC. Its protein is CASSRERVGVEQFF.

This chain connects TRBV6-1 to TRBJ1-1; weak D call: TRBD1 (6 bases). CDR3 length equals 13 residues. The V and J ends lost 8 bases and 1 base respectively, with 11 bases between them. Germline CDR1 is MNHNS and CDR2 is SASEGT. CDR3 nucleotides: TGTGCCAGCGTAGGACAGAGGAACACTGAAGCTTTCTTT. It codes for CASVGQRNTEAFF.

On this clone itself: With a far larger clone one base away, a read error is the likely cause. V and J are TRBV27 and TRBJ2-7; 8 bases match TRBD2. Per the germline V gene, CDR1 is MNHEY and CDR2 is SMNVEV (reference sequence). The CDR3 runs to 14 residues. V shed 3 bases and J 2 bases; nucleotides not matched to a gene: 3. The CDR3 loop is CASSFGGAAYEQYF. CDR3 coding DNA: TGTGCCAGCAGTTTCGGGGGGGCCGCCTACGAGCAGTACTTC.

The chain has TRBV6-6 and TRBJ1-1; D remains ambiguous. The germline V gene encodes CDR1 MNHNY and CDR2 SVGAGI (reference sequence). This CDR3 contains 16 residues. Trimming pared 0 bases from V and 0 bases from J, leaving 11 bases between. The CDR3 is CASSYSLGRVNTEAFF. The CDR3 DNA reads TGTGCCAGCAGTTACTCACTGGGTCGGGTGAACACTGAAGCTTTCTTT.

This clone was found once. The same CDR3 can be traced to other DNA sequences in this sample. The chain links TRBV28 to TRBJ2-3; D call uncertain. Germline V CDR1 and CDR2: MDHEN, SYDVKM. Trimming took 5 bases from V and 1 from J, leaving 4 bases between them. CDR3 length: 12 residues. The CDR3 DNA reads as TGTGCCAGCAGTAGTCGCACAGATACGCAGTATTTT. Its protein is CASSSRTDTQYF.